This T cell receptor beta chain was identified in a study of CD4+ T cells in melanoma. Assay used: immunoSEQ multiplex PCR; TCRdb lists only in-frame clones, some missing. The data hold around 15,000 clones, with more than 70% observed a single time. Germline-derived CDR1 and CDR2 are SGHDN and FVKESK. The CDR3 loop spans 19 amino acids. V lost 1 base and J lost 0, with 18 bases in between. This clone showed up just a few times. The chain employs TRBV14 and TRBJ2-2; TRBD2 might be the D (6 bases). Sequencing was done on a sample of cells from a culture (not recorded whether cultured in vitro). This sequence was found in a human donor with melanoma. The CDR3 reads CASSQGRLAFSPNTGELFF. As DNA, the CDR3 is TGTGCCAGCAGCCAAGGGCGCCTAGCGTTTTCCCCGAACACCGGGGAGCTGTTTTTT.